The rows below give T cell receptor beta chains drawn from one sample of a study of cytomegalovirus exposure and HLA in healthy donors. Produced via immunoSEQ multiplex PCR; TCRdb's table is partial and in-frame only. The repertoire holds approximately 160,000 clones, with 85% to 90% as singletons. The sequenced sample consisted of PBMCs. All receptors derive from a man younger than 35 in good health and CMV-seropositive. The CDR3 runs from the conserved cysteine through the conserved F or W. Each record gives: clone size, D gene, V gene, J gene, CDR3 DNA, CDR3 protein. A D gene is named only where the DNA matches it firmly. Rows may omit the clone size; those that give it use once, few, many or a size class.

size: -; D: -; V: TRBV9; J: TRBJ2-7; DNA: TGTGCCAGCAGCGTAAATGGGGGGTACGAGCAGTACTTC; CDR3: CASSVNGGYEQYF
size: -; D: TRBD2; V: TRBV4-1; J: TRBJ2-7; DNA: TGCGCCAGCTTACTAGCGGGGTCCTCCTGGACATACTACGAGCAGTACTTC; CDR3: CASLLAGSSWTYYEQYF
size: -; D: TRBD1; V: TRBV29-1; J: TRBJ1-5; DNA: TGCAGCGTTGGGACAGGAATTAGCAATCAGCCCCAGCATTTT; CDR3: CSVGTGISNQPQHF
size: once; D: TRBD2; V: TRBV27; J: TRBJ2-1; DNA: TGTGCCAGCAGTCCGCGACTAGCGGATTACGAGCAGTTCTTC; CDR3: CASSPRLADYEQFF
size: -; D: TRBD2; V: TRBV19; J: TRBJ2-5; DNA: TGTGCCAGTAGAGCGGGAGTAGGGGAGACCCAGTACTTC; CDR3: CASRAGVGETQYF
size: -; D: TRBD2; V: TRBV9; J: TRBJ2-2; DNA: TGTGCCAGCAGGGCCACCGGACTAGCGGGAGACTCGTACGGGGAGCTGTTTTTT; CDR3: CASRATGLAGDSYGELFF
size: -; D: TRBD2; V: TRBV19; J: TRBJ2-7; DNA: TGTGCCAGTACCATGTCGTATAGCGGGAGTTACGAGCAGTACTTC; CDR3: CASTMSYSGSYEQYF
size: once; D: TRBD2; V: TRBV11-3; J: TRBJ2-1; DNA: TGTGCCAGCAGCTTAGTACCGTCTAGCGGGAGTCCCCCGGGTGAGCAGTTCTTC; CDR3: CASSLVPSSGSPPGEQFF
size: once; D: TRBD1; V: TRBV5-1; J: TRBJ2-7; DNA: TGCGCCAGCAGCCTACCACTCAAGGGACAGGGGGACTACGAGCAGTACTTC; CDR3: CASSLPLKGQGDYEQYF
size: -; D: -; V: TRBV19; J: TRBJ2-3; DNA: TGTGCCAGTAGTATAGATCGTCGGCAGGCTAACACAGATACGCAGTATTTT; CDR3: CASSIDRRQANTDTQYF
size: -; D: -; V: TRBV5-1; J: TRBJ2-1; DNA: TGCGCCAGCAGCTTGCCTGCAGGGGGGAATGAGCAGTTCTTC; CDR3: CASSLPAGGNEQFF
size: -; D: TRBD2; V: TRBV5-1; J: TRBJ2-7; DNA: TGCGCCAGCAGCTTGGCAACGGGACTAGCGGGGGTCTACGAGCAGTACTTC; CDR3: CASSLATGLAGVYEQYF
size: once; D: -; V: TRBV18; J: TRBJ2-7; DNA: TGTGCCAGCTCACCACCCCCTTTGACAGGCTACGAGCAGTACTTC; CDR3: CASSPPPLTGYEQYF
size: -; D: TRBD2; V: TRBV19; J: TRBJ2-4; DNA: TGTGCCAGTAGGAGACTAGCGCCGAAAAACATTCAGTACTTC; CDR3: CASRRLAPKNIQYF
size: -; D: TRBD2; V: TRBV27; J: TRBJ2-1; DNA: TGTGCCAGCAGCCTTAGCGGGAGTAGGCCCAATGAGCAGTTCTTC; CDR3: CASSLSGSRPNEQFF
size: -; D: -; V: TRBV9; J: TRBJ2-5; DNA: TGTGCCAGCAGCTCCCGCGGGGTAGTGGAGACCCAGTACTTC; CDR3: CASSSRGVVETQYF
size: -; D: -; V: TRBV6-1; J: TRBJ2-1; DNA: TGTGCCAGCAGTGTAACAGGGGAGGTCAATGAGCAGTTCTTC; CDR3: CASSVTGEVNEQFF
size: -; D: TRBD2; V: TRBV7-9; J: TRBJ2-1; DNA: TGTGCCAGCAGCCCCCCTGGCGGGAGCTCCTACAATGAGCAGTTCTTC; CDR3: CASSPPGGSSYNEQFF
size: -; D: TRBD2; V: TRBV18; J: TRBJ2-7; DNA: TGTGCCAGCTCACCGCGGGGGGCCGGCTACGAGCAGTACTTC; CDR3: CASSPRGAGYEQYF
size: -; D: TRBD2; V: TRBV6-5; J: TRBJ2-7; DNA: TGTGCCAGCAGTTACTCGTCGGGAGGCTACGAGCAGTACTTC; CDR3: CASSYSSGGYEQYF
size: -; D: -; V: TRBV6-5; J: TRBJ2-1; DNA: TGTGCCAGTCGGCAGGGCCTTTACAATGAGCAGTTCTTC; CDR3: CASRQGLYNEQFF
size: few; D: -; V: TRBV28; J: TRBJ2-7; DNA: TGTGCCAGCAGGCAGCGGGCTAGCTCCTACGAGCAGTACTTC; CDR3: CASRQRASSYEQYF
size: -; D: -; V: TRBV9; J: TRBJ1-1; DNA: TGTGCCAGCAGCGACCGGGACACTGAAGCTTTCTTT; CDR3: CASSDRDTEAFF
size: -; D: -; V: TRBV18; J: TRBJ1-4; DNA: TGTGCCAGCTCACCACCCCCAAATGAAAAACTGTTTTTT; CDR3: CASSPPPNEKLFF
size: -; D: TRBD1; V: TRBV6-5; J: TRBJ2-7; DNA: TGTGCCAGCACCAGGGGGACAGGGTCCTACGAGCAGTACTTC; CDR3: CASTRGTGSYEQYF
size: -; D: TRBD1; V: TRBV14; J: TRBJ2-4; DNA: TGTGCCAGCAGCCAAGGCAGGGGGCGAGGAAACATTCAGTACTTC; CDR3: CASSQGRGRGNIQYF
size: -; D: -; V: TRBV5-1; J: TRBJ2-7; DNA: TGCGCCAGCAGCGCCCAGATGGGCGCCTTTAATCCCTACGAGCAGTACTTC; CDR3: CASSAQMGAFNPYEQYF
size: -; D: TRBD1; V: TRBV28; J: TRBJ1-2; DNA: TGTGCCAGCAGTTCGATACAGGGGGCATATGGCTACACCTTC; CDR3: CASSSIQGAYGYTF
size: -; D: -; V: TRBV27; J: TRBJ2-1; DNA: TGTGCCAGCAGTCCGCTCGTTAGCGGCCCGCAGTTCTTC; CDR3: CASSPLVSGPQFF
size: -; D: TRBD2; V: TRBV5-6; J: TRBJ2-5; DNA: TGTGCCAGCAGCCGGGGGGAATACTTCCGGGTACGAGAGGAGACCCAGTACTTC; CDR3: CASSRGEYFRVREETQYF
size: -; D: TRBD2; V: TRBV7-2; J: TRBJ2-1; DNA: TGTGCCAGCAGCTTGGGCGGGAGATCCTACAATGAGCAGTTCTTC; CDR3: CASSLGGRSYNEQFF
size: -; D: TRBD2; V: TRBV18; J: TRBJ2-1; DNA: TGTGCCAGCTCACCAGGACTAGCGGGAGGGAATGAGCAGTTCTTC; CDR3: CASSPGLAGGNEQFF
size: -; D: -; V: TRBV5-4; J: TRBJ2-3; DNA: TGTGCCAGCAGCTTTAGGCTGGGGGCTAGCACAGATACGCAGTATTTT; CDR3: CASSFRLGASTDTQYF
size: few; D: -; V: TRBV28; J: TRBJ1-5; DNA: TGTGCCAGCACAGGGAGGAGTCAGCCCCAGCATTTT; CDR3: CASTGRSQPQHF
size: -; D: TRBD2; V: TRBV11-3; J: TRBJ2-1; DNA: TGTGCCAGCAGCACCCGACTAGCGGGAGATGGTGAGCAGTTCTTC; CDR3: CASSTRLAGDGEQFF
size: -; D: TRBD1; V: TRBV5-1; J: TRBJ2-1; DNA: TGCGCCAGCAGAGGGACAGGGAATCTCTACAATGAGCAGTTCTTC; CDR3: CASRGTGNLYNEQFF
size: -; D: -; V: TRBV5-1; J: TRBJ2-7; DNA: TGCGCCAGCAGCCTCCCCTCTGTGGAGCAGTACTTC; CDR3: CASSLPSVEQYF
size: -; D: -; V: TRBV5-1; J: TRBJ1-5; DNA: TGCGCCAGCTCCGTCTACGGAGATCAGCCCCAGCATTTT; CDR3: CASSVYGDQPQHF
size: once; D: -; V: TRBV5-1; J: TRBJ2-1; DNA: TGCGCCAGCAGCTTGGCCCAGTACAATGAGCAGTTCTTC; CDR3: CASSLAQYNEQFF
size: -; D: TRBD1; V: TRBV6-1; J: TRBJ2-3; DNA: TGTGCCAGCAGGGAATTCCGGGACAGGGGCACAGATACGCAGTATTTT; CDR3: CASREFRDRGTDTQYF
size: -; D: -; V: TRBV7-2; J: TRBJ1-5; DNA: TGTGCCAGCAGCGAACGAAGGGGTGTAGGCAATCAGCCCCAGCATTTT; CDR3: CASSERRGVGNQPQHF
size: -; D: -; V: TRBV5-6; J: TRBJ1-1; DNA: TGTGCCAGCAGCTGGGGGCGGTTGAACACTGAAGCTTTCTTT; CDR3: CASSWGRLNTEAFF
size: -; D: -; V: TRBV6-1; J: TRBJ2-7; DNA: TGTGCCAGCAGTGAAGCGGGCGGGAAAACCTACGAGCAGTACTTC; CDR3: CASSEAGGKTYEQYF
size: -; D: -; V: TRBV5-6; J: TRBJ1-1; DNA: TGTGCCAGCAGCTTGATGGGGGCGAGCACTGAAGCTTTCTTT; CDR3: CASSLMGASTEAFF
size: -; D: -; V: TRBV29-1; J: TRBJ1-2; DNA: TGCAGCGTTGAAGATCGAGGGATCTATGGCTACACCTTC; CDR3: CSVEDRGIYGYTF
size: once; D: -; V: TRBV9; J: TRBJ2-5; DNA: TGTGCCAGCAGCGTAGCTAGAGAGGGGACCCAGTACTTC; CDR3: CASSVAREGTQYF
size: -; D: TRBD1; V: TRBV6-1; J: TRBJ2-7; DNA: TGTGCCAGCAGTGAAGGACAGGGCTCACACTACGAGCAGTACTTC; CDR3: CASSEGQGSHYEQYF
size: once; D: -; V: TRBV5-1; J: TRBJ1-1; DNA: TGCGCCAGCAGCTTGCAGGCAGGGGTGAACACTGAAGCTTTCTTT; CDR3: CASSLQAGVNTEAFF
size: -; D: TRBD2; V: TRBV5-1; J: TRBJ2-3; DNA: TGCGCCAGCACTCCCACTAGCGGATTCACAGATACGCAGTATTTT; CDR3: CASTPTSGFTDTQYF
size: -; D: -; V: TRBV18; J: TRBJ2-1; DNA: TGTGCCAGCTCACCAATGGAGGGCTCCTACAATGAGCAGTTCTTC; CDR3: CASSPMEGSYNEQFF
size: -; D: TRBD2; V: TRBV7-3; J: TRBJ2-3; DNA: TGTGCCAGCAGCTTCACCGGACTAGCGAGCACAGATACGCAGTATTTT; CDR3: CASSFTGLASTDTQYF
size: -; D: TRBD2; V: TRBV6-5; J: TRBJ2-1; DNA: TGTGCCAGCAGTGGGCGGGAGCGCTCCTACAATGAGCAGTTCTTC; CDR3: CASSGRERSYNEQFF
size: -; D: TRBD2; V: TRBV29-1; J: TRBJ2-3; DNA: TGCAGCGTTGACGGGACCGGGACTAGCGGCACAGATACGCAGTATTTT; CDR3: CSVDGTGTSGTDTQYF